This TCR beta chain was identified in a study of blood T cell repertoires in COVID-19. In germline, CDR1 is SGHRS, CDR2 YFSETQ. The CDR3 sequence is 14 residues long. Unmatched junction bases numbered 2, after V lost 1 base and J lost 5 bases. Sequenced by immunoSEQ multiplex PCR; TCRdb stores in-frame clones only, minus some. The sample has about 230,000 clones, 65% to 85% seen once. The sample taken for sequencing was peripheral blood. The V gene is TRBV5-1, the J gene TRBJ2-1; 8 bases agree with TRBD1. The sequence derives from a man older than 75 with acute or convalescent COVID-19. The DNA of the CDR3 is TGCGCCAGCAGCTTGCAGGGGGCCCACAATGAGCAGTTCTTC. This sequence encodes CASSLQGAHNEQFF.